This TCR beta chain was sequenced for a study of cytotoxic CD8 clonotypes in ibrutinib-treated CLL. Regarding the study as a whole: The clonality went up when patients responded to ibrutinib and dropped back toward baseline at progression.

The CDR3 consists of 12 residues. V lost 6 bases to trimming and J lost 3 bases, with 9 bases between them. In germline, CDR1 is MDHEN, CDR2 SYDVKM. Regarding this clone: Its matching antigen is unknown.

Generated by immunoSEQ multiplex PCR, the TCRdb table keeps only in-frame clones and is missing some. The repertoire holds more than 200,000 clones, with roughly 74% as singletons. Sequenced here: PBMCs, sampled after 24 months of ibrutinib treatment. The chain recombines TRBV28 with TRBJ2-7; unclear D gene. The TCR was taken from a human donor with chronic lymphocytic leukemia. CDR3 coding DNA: TGTGCCAGCAGACAAACGCACTACGAGCAGTACTTC. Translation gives CASRQTHYEQYF.